The 13 T cell receptor beta chains below were found in one sample sequenced in a study of T cell responses to AZD1222 COVID-19 vaccine. Measured with immunoSEQ multiplex PCR; TCRdb has only the in-frame clones, and not every one. The sample yields 130,000 to 150,000 clones, around nine tenths seen once. The sample in question was peripheral blood, obtained on day 0 of MenACWY control vaccination. All receptors come from an adult in good health.

The rearrangement uses TRBV4-2 and TRBJ1-5, with unresolved D. CDR1 and CDR2 from the germline V gene are LGHNA and YNFKEQ. Between the trimmed V and J ends, which lost 5 bases and 0 bases, there was a span of 5 bases. The CDR3 totals 13 residues. The CDR3 region has the DNA TGTGCCAGCAGCACGGATAGCAATCAGCCCCAGCATTTT. Amino acid sequence: CASSTDSNQPQHF.

The chain has TRBV13 and TRBJ2-1; 9 nucleotides line up with TRBD1. The CDR3 has 15 amino acids. Germline CDR1 PRHDT, CDR2 FYEKMQ (reference sequence). V lost 5 bases, J lost 0 bases, and 2 bases stayed unmatched. The CDR3 DNA reads as TGTGCCAGCAGCCCGGACAGGGGCTCCTACAATGAGCAGTTCTTC. This encodes CASSPDRGSYNEQFF.

The chain is built from TRBV4-1 and TRBJ1-1; the match to TRBD1 covers 8 bases. There are 16 residues in the CDR3. Germline V lookup: CDR1 MGHRA, CDR2 YSYEKL. J gave up 2 bases and V 2 bases, and 7 bases lay outside the gene matches. The CDR3 here is CASSQQGAGANTEAFF. In DNA form, the CDR3 reads TGCGCCAGCAGCCAACAGGGGGCAGGCGCAAACACTGAAGCTTTCTTT.

The J gene is TRBJ2-7, the V gene TRBV6-5, with D uncertain. Germline CDR1 is MNHEY and CDR2 is SVGAGI. There are 15 residues in the CDR3. V lost 7 bases and J 1 base, leaving 17 bases between the germline ends. As DNA, the CDR3 is TGTGCCAGCACCCCCGTAGGTGGAACTTCCTACGAGCAGTACTTC. Protein product: CASTPVGGTSYEQYF.

V usage is TRBV20-1 and J usage is TRBJ1-1; D uncertain. This CDR3 region has 11 residues. V was pared by 1 base and J by 5 bases, with 5 bases between. The V gene's germline CDR1 is DFQATT and CDR2 SNEGSKA (reference sequence). This chain's CDR3 is CSARGSTEAFF. CDR3 DNA sequence: TGCAGTGCTAGAGGGTCAACTGAAGCTTTCTTT.

The V call is TRBV28, the J call TRBJ2-2, with 8 bases matching TRBD1. Germline V gene data show CDR1 as MDHEN and CDR2 as SYDVKM. The ends lost 5 bases at V and 5 bases at J; junction bases unmatched: 7. This CDR3 has 15 residues. DNA for the CDR3: TGTGCCAGCAGTCCTTGGACAGGGCGGACCGGGGAGCTGTTTTTT. Translating it yields CASSPWTGRTGELFF.

A single count supports this clone. V usage is TRBV6-5 and J usage is TRBJ2-1; 16 bases map to TRBD2. Per the germline V gene, CDR1 is MNHEY and CDR2 is SVGAGI. The CDR3 loop spans 16 amino acids. V gave up 4 bases and J gave up 7 bases; unmatched junction bases: 4. CDR3 region: CASSFPGLAGGNEQFF. The CDR3, as DNA: TGTGCCAGCAGTTTCCCGGGACTAGCGGGAGGGAATGAGCAGTTCTTC.

The V gene is TRBV29-1, the J gene TRBJ1-1, with TRBD1 matching 7 bases. V was clipped by 8 bases and J by 4 bases; unmatched bases: 7. The V gene's germline CDR1 is SQVTM and CDR2 ANQGSEA. CDR3 length equals 12 residues. CDR3 sequence: CSSTQGGTEAFF. In DNA, the CDR3 is TGCAGCTCAACCCAGGGGGGCACTGAAGCTTTCTTT.

The chain joins TRBV14 to TRBJ2-7, with 9 bases aligning to TRBD2. CDR3 length equals 16 residues. Germline lookup yields CDR1 SGHDN and CDR2 FVKESK. The V gene end was trimmed by 4 bases and the J gene end by 0 bases; junction bases not matched to a gene: 7. The CDR3 region is CASSRATSGLSYEQYF. The CDR3 nucleotides read TGTGCCAGCAGCCGCGCGACTAGCGGCCTCTCCTACGAGCAGTACTTC.

This clone came up a few times. This sequence joins TRBV5-1 and TRBJ1-4; 10 bases match TRBD1. The ends lost 5 bases at V and 8 bases at J; junction bases unmatched: 9. This CDR3 contains 15 residues. Germline loops: CDR1 SGHRS, CDR2 YFSETQ. CDR3 nucleotides: TGCGCCAGCAGGCTCCGGGACAGGGGTCAGGAAAAACTGTTTTTT. This codes for CASRLRDRGQEKLFF.

This clone came up once. The chain uses TRBV9 and TRBJ1-1; D not resolved. CDR3 length equals 16 residues. The ends were cut back, 3 bases at V and 5 bases at J, with 20 bases in the middle. Per germline, CDR1 SGDLS and CDR2 YYNGEE. The CDR3 nucleotides are TGTGCCAGCAGCGATTTACCGGTTGGGGAGCGGACTGAAGCTTTCTTT. It specifies CASSDLPVGERTEAFF.

CDR3 DNA sequence: TGCAGCGTTGAACTCTACAATGAGCAGTTCTTC. Translating it yields CSVELYNEQFF. The J gene is TRBJ2-1, the V gene TRBV29-1; unclear D gene. The V gene's germline CDR1 is SQVTM and CDR2 ANQGSEA. The V end was cut by 2 bases, the J end by 3 bases, with 2 bases between. The CDR3 runs 11 residues.

On this clone itself: The junction differs from germline at one of its ends, possibly a read error. The chain carries TRBV7-7 and TRBJ2-2, with D perhaps given as TRBD1 or TRBD2 (5 bases each). Germline values: CDR1 SSHAT, CDR2 FNYEAQ (reference sequence). The CDR3 covers 16 residues. The CDR3, as DNA: TGTGCTAGCAGCCAGGGAGCTAGCAGCGACACCGGGGAGCTGTTTTTT. Encoded protein: CASSQGASSDTGELFF. Drawing the rest from reference TRBV7-7 and TRBJ2-2, the complete variable domain is GAGVSQSPRYKVTKRGQDVTLRCDPISSHATLYWYQQALGQGPEFLTYFNYEAQPDKSGLPSDRFSAERPEGSISTLTIQRTEQRDSAMYRCASSQGASSDTGELFFGEGSRLTVL.